One sample yielded the 27 T cell receptor beta chains listed below, sequenced in a study of shared clonotypes between healthy human individuals. Some clones are missing from TCRdb's copy, which holds only in-frame ones; the method was immunoSEQ multiplex PCR. The sample holds about 2.4 million clones; over 85% are singletons and the top ten take 0.35% to 0.45%. Sequenced: naive CD4+ T cells from PBMCs. Indicated subset: CD45RA+ positively selected. Receptors originate from a man between 18 and 35 years old in good health. Some clones in this sample may be carry-over from other donors' samples.

J is TRBJ1-4 and V is TRBV28; D might be TRBD1 (6 bases). Germline assignment: CDR1 MDHEN and CDR2 SYDVKM. The CDR3 covers 15 residues. V gave up 2 bases and J gave up 5 bases, with 12 bases separating them. DNA for the CDR3: TGTGCCAGCAGTTTACCGGACAGAGCGAATGAAAAACTGTTTTTT. Amino acids: CASSLPDRANEKLFF.

The chain employs TRBV4-2 and TRBJ2-7; D is uncertain. From germline, CDR1 is LGHNA and CDR2 YNFKEQ. Trimming shortened V by 4 bases and J by 4 bases, and 17 bases separated the two germline ends. CDR3 size: 15 residues. The CDR3 bases are TGTGCCAGCAGCCCAGGATTGTCCCTGCTTTACGAGCAGTACTTC. It encodes CASSPGLSLLYEQYF.

This chain connects TRBV6-4 to TRBJ2-3, with D perhaps matching TRBD1 or TRBD2 (5 bases each). The CDR3 is 12 amino acids. V shed 7 bases and J shed 2 bases, with 7 bases lying between them. Germline CDR1 is MRHNA and CDR2 is SNTAGT. CDR3 amino acids: CASKGPTDTQYF. In DNA form, the CDR3 reads TGTGCCAGCAAGGGACCCACAGATACGCAGTATTTT.

The J gene is TRBJ2-7, the V gene TRBV10-3, with D perhaps TRBD2 (6 bases). In germline, CDR1 is ENHRY, CDR2 SYGVKD. CDR3 length: 12 residues. V dropped 2 bases and J dropped 6 bases, with 8 bases sitting between them. CDR3: CAISENGSEQYF. The CDR3 nucleotides are TGTGCCATCAGTGAGAACGGGAGCGAGCAGTACTTC.

V gene TRBV28 combines with J gene TRBJ1-1, with TRBD1 identical over 10 bases. The CDR3 loop spans 17 amino acids. The V and J ends lost 5 bases and 5 bases, in that order; junction bases with no gene match: 14. Germline V gene sequence: CDR1 MDHEN, CDR2 SYDVKM. The CDR3 DNA follows: TGTGCCAGCAGTATCCCGGGACAGGGGTTTATTCGGACTGAAGCTTTCTTT. Protein product: CASSIPGQGFIRTEAFF.

The table lists this clone with a few counts. The chain joins TRBV4-1 to TRBJ1-1; the D is unclear. Germline-derived CDR1 and CDR2 are MGHRA and YSYEKL. V was clipped by 8 bases and J by 10 bases, with 20 bases between them. The CDR3 extends over 13 amino acids. The CDR3 here is CASAPIGLSAAFF. The CDR3 DNA reads TGCGCCAGCGCTCCCATCGGGTTGAGTGCAGCTTTCTTT.

CDR3 coding DNA: TGCGCCAGCAGCTTGGCCCAGGGTTCCACCCACAATGAGCAGTTCTTC. Amino acids: CASSLAQGSTHNEQFF. This chain uses TRBV5-1 with TRBJ2-1, with a possible D match to TRBD1 (5 bases). The germline V and J ends were trimmed by 0 bases and 5 bases, with 15 bases remaining between them. From germline, CDR1 is SGHRS and CDR2 YFSETQ. There are 16 residues in the CDR3.

The chain has TRBV18 and TRBJ1-5, with D perhaps matching TRBD1 (5 bases). V was shortened by 5 bases and J by 1 base, with 12 bases between the two germline ends. Germline-derived CDR1 and CDR2 are KGHSH and LQKENI. This CDR3 contains 15 residues. CDR3 DNA sequence: TGTGCCAGCTCATCCTCGACAGCAAGCAATCAGCCCCAGCATTTT. Residues: CASSSSTASNQPQHF. Based on the CDR3 plus reference TRBV18 and TRBJ1-5, the full variable domain is NAGVMQNPRHLVRRRGQEARLRCSPMKGHSHVYWYRQLPEEGLKFMVYLQKENIIDESGMPKERFSAEFPKEGPSILRIQQVVRGDSAAYFCASSSSTASNQPQHFGDGTRLSIL.

The rearrangement uses TRBV5-4 and TRBJ2-2; maybe TRBD2 (6 bases). The CDR3 length is 14 residues. Germline CDR1 and CDR2: SGHNT and YYREEE (reference sequence). V dropped 4 bases and J dropped 0 bases, with 7 bases sitting between them. The CDR3 is CASSRDSNTGELFF. The DNA for the CDR3 is TGTGCCAGCAGCCGGGACTCGAACACCGGGGAGCTGTTTTTT. The complete variable domain, with remaining parts taken from reference TRBV5-4 and TRBJ2-2, reads ETGVTQSPTHLIKTRGQQVTLRCSSQSGHNTVSWYQQALGQGPQFIFQYYREEENGRGNFPPRFSGLQFPNYSSELNVNALELDDSALYLCASSRDSNTGELFFGEGSRLTVL.

V gene TRBV12-5 combines with J gene TRBJ2-7, with a weak D call TRBD1 (6 bases). CDR3 length: 13 residues. Germline values: CDR1 LGHNT, CDR2 FRNRAP. V lost 7 bases and J lost 1, with 11 bases in between. For the CDR3, the DNA is TGTGCTAGTGCCCTCCAGGGGTCCTACGAGCAGTACTTC. This codes for CASALQGSYEQYF.

This clone was seen a single time. For the CDR3, the DNA is TGCGCCAGCAGCTACAAAACCTACAATGAGCAGTTCTTC. This sequence encodes CASSYKTYNEQFF. J is TRBJ2-1 and V is TRBV5-1; D call uncertain. Trimming cost V 3 bases and J 2 bases, with 6 bases left between them. The CDR3 sequence is 13 residues long. The V gene's germline CDR1 is SGHRS and CDR2 YFSETQ.

This chain joins TRBV27 and TRBJ1-1; D gene uncertain. The CDR3 covers 16 residues. V gave up 2 bases and J gave up 5 bases, with 18 bases separating them. Germline V gene lookup returns CDR1 MNHEY and CDR2 SMNVEV (reference sequence). CDR3 sequence: CASSLGGGDEGTEAFF. The CDR3 nucleotides are TGTGCCAGCAGTTTAGGTGGCGGGGATGAGGGTACTGAAGCTTTCTTT.

The chain is built from TRBV5-4 and TRBJ2-4; 7 positions match TRBD2. The germline V gene encodes CDR1 SGHNT and CDR2 YYREEE (reference sequence). The CDR3 has 14 residues. V lost 0 bases and J lost 6; bases outside the gene matches: 3. The CDR3 loop is CASSLVTSTNIQYF. In nucleotides, the CDR3 is TGTGCCAGCAGCTTGGTGACTAGCACAAACATTCAGTACTTC.

The rearrangement joins TRBV5-1 to TRBJ1-2, with a weak D call TRBD1 (6 bases). The CDR3 consists of 13 residues. Trimming took 3 bases from V and 4 from J, leaving 10 bases between them. Germline values: CDR1 SGHRS, CDR2 YFSETQ. DNA for the CDR3: TGCGCCAGCAGCTCGGGGGGCCCCTATGGCTACACCTTC. Translation: CASSSGGPYGYTF.

The V and J genes are TRBV28 and TRBJ2-3; 10 nucleotides match TRBD2. The CDR3 has 20 amino acids. Germline V gives CDR1 MDHEN, CDR2 SYDVKM. Unmatched junction bases numbered 17, after V lost 1 base and J lost 4 bases. CDR3 residues: CASSLFILGRASGSSDTQYF. Here the CDR3 DNA reads TGTGCCAGCAGTTTATTTATCCTTGGTAGGGCTAGCGGGAGCTCAGATACGCAGTATTTT.

In DNA, the CDR3 is TGTGCCAGCAGCCCCGCGGGGGGGGGCAGACCCAACTATGGCTACACCTTC. This translates into CASSPAGGGRPNYGYTF. This chain uses TRBV25-1 with TRBJ1-2, with D tentatively TRBD1 (6 bases). The V gene's germline CDR1 is MGHDK and CDR2 SYGVNS. V gave up 6 bases and J gave up 2 bases, with 22 bases separating them. The CDR3 has 17 amino acids.

For this clone: This sample also contains other DNA sequences that code for the same CDR3. The rearrangement joins TRBV7-2 to TRBJ2-7, with D possibly matching TRBD1 (5 bases). Trimming pared 1 base from V and 1 base from J, leaving 8 bases between. This CDR3 spans 14 amino acids. The germline gives CDR1 SGHTA, CDR2 FQGNSA. The DNA for the CDR3 is TGTGCCAGCAGCTTAGTCCAGGGTTCCTACGAGCAGTACTTC. Its protein product is CASSLVQGSYEQYF. The whole variable domain, remainder taken from reference TRBV7-2 and TRBJ2-7, is GAGVSQSPSNKVTEKGKDVELRCDPISGHTALYWYRQSLGQGLEFLIYFQGNSAPDKSGLPSDRFSAERTGGSVSTLTIQRTQQEDSAVYLCASSLVQGSYEQYFGPGTRLTVT.

The V gene is TRBV6-5, the J gene TRBJ1-1, with TRBD1 as a possible D gene (5 bases). Trimming shortened V by 5 bases and J by 1 base, and 14 bases separated the two germline ends. The germline V gene has CDR1 MNHEY and CDR2 SVGAGI. This CDR3 is built from 15 residues. In nucleotides, the CDR3 is TGTGCCAGCAGTCGAGACAGCTTTCAGAACACTGAAGCTTTCTTT. This sequence encodes CASSRDSFQNTEAFF.

The V gene is TRBV11-2, the J gene TRBJ2-7, with D unclear. Germline values: CDR1 SGHAT, CDR2 FQNNGV. Trimming pared 0 bases from V and 5 bases from J, leaving 14 bases between. The CDR3 length is 15 residues. The CDR3 reads CASSLESLYEDEQYF. The CDR3 DNA reads as TGTGCCAGCAGCTTAGAGAGCCTTTACGAGGACGAGCAGTACTTC.

The V call is TRBV7-9, the J call TRBJ2-1; 9 bases fit TRBD1. The trim removed 4 bases at V and 8 bases at J, leaving 12 bases unmatched. The CDR3 spans 16 residues. The germline gives CDR1 SEHNR, CDR2 FQNEAQ (reference sequence). In DNA form, the CDR3 reads TGTGCCAGCAGCTCCTCGACCGGGACAGGGCTGGATGAGCAGTTCTTC. This gives the protein CASSSSTGTGLDEQFF. Full variable domain (remainder filled in from reference TRBV7-9 and TRBJ2-1): DTGVSQNPRHKITKRGQNVTFRCDPISEHNRLYWYRQTLGQGPEFLTYFQNEAQLEKSRLLSDRFSAERPKGSFSTLEIQRTEQGDSAMYLCASSSSTGTGLDEQFFGPGTRLTVL.

The V call is TRBV9, the J call TRBJ2-1; the D call may be TRBD1 or TRBD2 (5 bases each). Trimming cost V 0 bases and J 7 bases, with 11 bases left between them. There are 14 residues in the CDR3. CDR1 and CDR2 from the germline V gene are SGDLS and YYNGEE. The CDR3 nucleotides read TGTGCCAGCAGCGTAGGGGACCGGCCTAATGAGCAGTTCTTC. Its translation: CASSVGDRPNEQFF.

Details on this clone: Different DNA sequences within this sample yield the same CDR3. The chain employs TRBV7-2 and TRBJ2-3; D remains unclear. The V end lost 2 bases, the J end lost 4 bases, and 10 bases lay between the germline ends. This CDR3 is built from 14 residues. The V gene's germline CDR1 is SGHTA and CDR2 FQGNSA. The CDR3 bases are TGTGCCAGCAGCTTACGTCCAGGTCCAGATACGCAGTATTTT. Translation gives CASSLRPGPDTQYF.

This sequence joins TRBV7-2 and TRBJ1-5; 9 bases are a match to TRBD1. Germline values: CDR1 SGHTA, CDR2 FQGNSA. The J segment lost 6 bases and the V segment lost 5 bases, leaving 14 bases of the junction unmatched. CDR3 length: 17 amino acids. CDR3 nucleotide sequence: TGTGCCAGCAGCCCCTCGGGGGACAGGGTCCGATTTCAGCCCCAGCATTTT. Its protein is CASSPSGDRVRFQPQHF.

The genes are TRBV18 and TRBJ2-7; D is possibly TRBD2 (6 bases). This CDR3 has 15 residues. Germline V lookup: CDR1 KGHSH, CDR2 LQKENI. Trimming shortened V by 4 bases and J by 3 bases, and 16 bases separated the two germline ends. The CDR3 DNA reads as TGTGCCAGCTCACTCCCCGGGCGCGGGAACTACGAGCAGTACTTC. This codes for CASSLPGRGNYEQYF.

The rearrangement uses TRBV5-1 and TRBJ1-1; unclear D gene. The CDR3 is made up of 11 amino acids. The ends were cut back, 4 bases at V and 6 bases at J, with 7 bases in the middle. Germline CDR1 and CDR2: SGHRS and YFSETQ. The CDR3 bases are TGCGCCAGCAGCGTTGAATCTGAAGCTTTCTTT. Protein: CASSVESEAFF.

The CDR3 spells CASSFMTSGRADEQFF. In DNA, the CDR3 is TGCGCCAGCAGCTTCATGACTAGCGGGAGGGCCGATGAGCAGTTCTTC. V is TRBV5-1 and J is TRBJ2-1, with TRBD2 matching 14 bases. V shed 2 bases, J shed 8 bases, and the junction held 6 bases outside the gene matches. The CDR3 contains 16 residues. The germline V gene encodes CDR1 SGHRS and CDR2 YFSETQ.

The V call is TRBV29-1, the J call TRBJ2-6, with D uncertain. The CDR3 has 16 residues. V was clipped by 4 bases and J by 0 bases, with 13 bases between them. Germline V lookup: CDR1 SQVTM, CDR2 ANQGSEA. The CDR3 nucleotides read TGCAGCGTTGCCGGGCCTTGGGGCTCTGGGGCCAACGTCCTGACTTTC. This gives the protein CSVAGPWGSGANVLTF.